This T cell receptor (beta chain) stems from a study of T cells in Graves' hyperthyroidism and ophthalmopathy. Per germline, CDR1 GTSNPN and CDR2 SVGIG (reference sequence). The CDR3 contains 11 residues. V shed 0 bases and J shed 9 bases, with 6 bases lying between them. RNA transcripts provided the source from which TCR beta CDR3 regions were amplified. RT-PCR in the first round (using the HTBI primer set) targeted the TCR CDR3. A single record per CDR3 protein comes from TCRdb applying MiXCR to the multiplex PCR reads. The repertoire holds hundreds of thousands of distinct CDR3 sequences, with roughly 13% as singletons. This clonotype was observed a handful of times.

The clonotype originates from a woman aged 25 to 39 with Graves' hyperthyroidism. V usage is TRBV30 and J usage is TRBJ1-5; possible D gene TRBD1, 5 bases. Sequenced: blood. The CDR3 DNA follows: TGTGCCTGGAGTGTGGGGGGGCCCCAGCATTTT. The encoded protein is CAWSVGGPQHF.